These 19 T cell receptor beta chains were sequenced from one sample in a study of beta chain features in type 1 diabetes. Expressed TCRB transcripts got sequenced, as all isolated RNA was reverse transcribed. Generated by immunoSEQ multiplex PCR, the TCRdb table keeps only in-frame clones and is missing some. The sample carries under 150,000 clones, 6.9% recorded once. The sequencing input was central memory CD4+ T cells from blood. The source is a young woman in good health.

The CDR3 DNA sequence: TGTGCCAGCAGCGGCGAATACACAGATACGCAGTATTTT. This codes for CASSGEYTDTQYF. V is TRBV9 and J is TRBJ2-3; D is unclear. Trimming cost V 3 bases and J 2 bases, with 7 bases left between them. Germline CDR1 reads SGDLS; CDR2 reads YYNGEE. The CDR3 is 13 residues long.

The chain is built from TRBV11-2 and TRBJ2-7; 7 bases match TRBD2. This CDR3 region has 14 residues. CDR1 and CDR2 from the germline V gene are SGHAT and FQNNGV. V lost 2 bases to trimming and J lost 5 bases; unmatched junction nucleotides: 6. CDR3 nucleotides: TGTGCCAGCAGCTTAAGACTAGCCTCAAACGAGCAGTACTTC. Translation gives CASSLRLASNEQYF.

The chain is built from TRBV14 and TRBJ1-4, with D possibly matching TRBD1 (5 bases). Deletions cut 3 bases from V and 6 bases from J, with 20 bases between. This CDR3 is built from 17 residues. Germline CDR1 and CDR2: SGHDN and FVKESK. CDR3 in DNA: TGTGCCAGCAGCCACCATGTGGGACTGAGGACGGATGAAAAACTGTTTTTT. It translates to CASSHHVGLRTDEKLFF.

The chain is built from TRBV6-6 and TRBJ2-7, with D tentatively TRBD2 (5 bases). CDR3 length equals 13 residues. CDR1 MNHNY and CDR2 SVGAGI come from the germline V gene (reference sequence). V dropped 2 bases and J dropped 7 bases, with 12 bases sitting between them. CDR3: CASSYTQTGEQYF. The CDR3 DNA follows: TGTGCCAGCAGTTACACCCAAACGGGGGAGCAGTACTTC.

This clone was counted ten times or more. The V and J genes are TRBV11-3 and TRBJ1-1, with TRBD1 as a possible D gene (5 bases). V was shortened by 5 bases and J by 4 bases, with 14 bases between the two germline ends. The CDR3 loop spans 14 amino acids. Germline CDR1 and CDR2: SGHNT and YENEEA. The CDR3 reads CASSPGTGGTEAFF. In DNA, the CDR3 is TGTGCCAGCAGCCCAGGGACGGGGGGCACTGAAGCTTTCTTT.

The chain links TRBV5-1 to TRBJ2-3, with D maybe TRBD1 (6 bases). V lost 2 bases to trimming and J lost 2 bases, with 9 bases between them. This CDR3 is 14 amino acids long. Per the germline V gene, CDR1 is SGHRS and CDR2 is YFSETQ. CDR3: CASSFGQPTDTQYF. The CDR3, as DNA: TGCGCCAGCAGCTTCGGACAGCCCACAGATACGCAGTATTTT.

This clone was seen a handful of times. The CDR3 DNA reads as TGCGCCAGCAGCTTGATGGGCGTAAAAGCTTTCTTT. Translated, it gives CASSLMGVKAFF. The rearrangement links TRBV5-1 to TRBJ1-1; D is undetermined. The V and J ends lost 1 base and 9 bases respectively, with 10 bases between them. Germline assignment: CDR1 SGHRS and CDR2 YFSETQ. This CDR3 region has 12 residues.

Ten or more counts support this clone. For the CDR3, the DNA is TGCAGCGTTGACCTACAGGGGGCTTTTAGAGCTTTCTTT. Translation: CSVDLQGAFRAFF. The chain is built from TRBV29-1 and TRBJ1-1; 9 positions match TRBD1. The CDR3 runs 13 residues. The V and J ends lost 3 bases and 10 bases, in that order; junction bases with no gene match: 9. Per germline, CDR1 SQVTM and CDR2 ANQGSEA.

In this sample, this clone turned up a few times. The chain joins TRBV2 to TRBJ2-2; 12 nucleotides match TRBD2. Germline V lookup: CDR1 SNHLY, CDR2 FYNNEI. This CDR3 region has 16 residues. The trim removed 6 bases at V and 4 bases at J, leaving 6 bases unmatched. This CDR3 reads CASSPGLAGPTGELFF. CDR3 in DNA: TGTGCCAGCAGCCCTGGACTAGCGGGACCCACCGGGGAGCTGTTTTTT.

This clone turned up a few times. V usage is TRBV29-1 and J usage is TRBJ2-5; TRBD2 aligns across 11 bases. Germline assignment: CDR1 SQVTM and CDR2 ANQGSEA. The ends lost 2 bases at V and 9 bases at J; junction bases unmatched: 17. This CDR3 region has 17 residues. The CDR3 DNA is TGCAGCGTTGAAAAGCTAGGAGGGACTAGCGGTCTTGGGGCCCAGTACTTC. It encodes CSVEKLGGTSGLGAQYF.

This clone has just a few counts. The rearrangement links TRBV6-5 to TRBJ2-2, with 7 bases identical to TRBD1. The CDR3 is 13 amino acids. The V gene end was trimmed by 7 bases and the J gene end by 4 bases; junction bases not matched to a gene: 3. The V gene's germline CDR1 is MNHEY and CDR2 SVGAGI. CDR3 residues: CASTTGVTGELFF. The CDR3 DNA reads TGTGCCAGCACTACAGGGGTCACCGGGGAGCTGTTTTTT.

This chain joins TRBV4-2 and TRBJ2-3; D remains ambiguous. The germline V and J ends were trimmed by 5 bases and 1 base, with 16 bases remaining between them. Germline assignment: CDR1 LGHNA and CDR2 YNFKEQ. The CDR3 is 16 residues long. The CDR3 region has the DNA TGTGCCAGCAGCTTGTTCGTCGCGTCGGGCACAGATACGCAGTATTTT. This encodes CASSLFVASGTDTQYF.

This clone was detected a few times. J is TRBJ2-5 and V is TRBV5-1; 10 bases are a match to TRBD2. V shed 0 bases and J 2 bases; nucleotides not matched to a gene: 7. The CDR3 is 17 residues long. Germline V gives CDR1 SGHRS, CDR2 YFSETQ. The CDR3 DNA follows: TGCGCCAGCAGCTTGGGTCTAGCGGGAGCGTGGCAAGAGACCCAGTACTTC. Amino acids: CASSLGLAGAWQETQYF.

This clone was seen ten or more times. J is TRBJ1-1 and V is TRBV28; D is unresolved. The CDR3 runs 15 residues. Germline values: CDR1 MDHEN, CDR2 SYDVKM. V lost 3 bases and J 1 base, leaving 12 bases between the germline ends. The DNA of the CDR3 is TGTGCCAGCAGTTTTCCCCCTTCGAGGAACACTGAAGCTTTCTTT. It codes for CASSFPPSRNTEAFF. The complete variable domain, with remaining parts taken from reference TRBV28 and TRBJ1-1, reads DVKVTQSSRYLVKRTGEKVFLECVQDMDHENMFWYRQDPGLGLRLIYFSYDVKMKEKGDIPEGYSVSREKKERFSLILESASTNQTSMYLCASSFPPSRNTEAFFGQGTRLTVV.

This clone was seen a handful of times. One end of the junction varies from germline; a read error may be responsible. The rearrangement uses TRBV7-7 and TRBJ2-5; perhaps TRBD1 as D (8 bases). Germline V gene data show CDR1 as SSHAT and CDR2 as FNYEAQ (reference sequence). The CDR3 spans 15 residues. The CDR3 reads CASSVQGGNEETQYF. The CDR3, as DNA: TGTGCTAGCAGCGTACAGGGGGGGAACGAAGAGACCCAGTACTTC.

This clone was seen a few times. V usage is TRBV4-1 and J usage is TRBJ2-7, with D perhaps TRBD2 (5 bases). CDR3 length: 14 residues. From germline, CDR1 is MGHRA and CDR2 YSYEKL. V gave up 1 base and J gave up 6 bases, with 13 bases separating them. This CDR3 is CASSQGDGLSEQYF. CDR3 in DNA: TGCGCCAGCAGCCAAGGAGACGGACTTTCCGAGCAGTACTTC.

This clone was counted between two and nine times. The gene calls are TRBV5-1 and TRBJ2-7; D perhaps matches TRBD2 (5 bases). Germline V gene data show CDR1 as SGHRS and CDR2 as YFSETQ. V gave up 2 bases and J gave up 3 bases, with 12 bases separating them. The CDR3 is 14 amino acids. The CDR3 region is CASSFGELGYEQYF. The CDR3 coding sequence is TGCGCCAGCAGCTTTGGGGAGTTGGGCTACGAGCAGTACTTC.

This clone was recorded a few times. The rearrangement links TRBV18 to TRBJ1-2, with D possibly matching TRBD1 (5 bases). Germline CDR1 reads KGHSH; CDR2 reads LQKENI. Trimming took off 4 bases at V and 4 bases at J, with 10 bases between the two ends. The CDR3 contains 13 residues. This CDR3 reads CASSLDTSYGYTF. CDR3 in DNA: TGTGCCAGCTCACTGGACACATCCTATGGCTACACCTTC.

This clone occurred a few times. V usage is TRBV30 and J usage is TRBJ2-1; 8 nucleotides agree with TRBD2. Germline values: CDR1 GTSNPN, CDR2 SVGIG (reference sequence). Losses at the gene ends were 0 bases for V and 9 bases for J; bases not matched to a gene: 7. CDR3 length: 14 amino acids. The CDR3: CAWSVGLDLTEQFF. CDR3 nucleotides: TGTGCCTGGAGTGTGGGACTAGACTTAACTGAGCAGTTCTTC. The variable domain in full, completed from reference TRBV30 and TRBJ2-1, reads SQTIHQWPATLVQPVGSPLSLECTVEGTSNPNLYWYRQAAGRGLQLLFYSVGIGQISSEVPQNLSASRPQDRQFILSSKKLLLSDSGFYLCAWSVGLDLTEQFFGPGTRLTVL.